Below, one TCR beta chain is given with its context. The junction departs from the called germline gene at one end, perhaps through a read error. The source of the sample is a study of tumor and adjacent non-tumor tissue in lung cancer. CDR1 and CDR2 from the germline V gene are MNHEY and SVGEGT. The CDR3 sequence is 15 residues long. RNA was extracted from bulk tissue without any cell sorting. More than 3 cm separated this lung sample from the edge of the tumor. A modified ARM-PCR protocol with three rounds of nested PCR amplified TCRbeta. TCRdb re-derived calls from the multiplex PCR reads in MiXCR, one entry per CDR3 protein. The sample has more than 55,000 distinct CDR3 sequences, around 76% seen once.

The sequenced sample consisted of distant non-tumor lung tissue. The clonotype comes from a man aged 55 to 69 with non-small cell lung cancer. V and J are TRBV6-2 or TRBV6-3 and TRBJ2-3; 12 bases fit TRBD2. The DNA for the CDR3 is TGTGACAGCAGTTCAACTAGCGGGAGGACAGATCCGCAGTATTTT. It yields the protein CDSSSTSGRTDPQYF.